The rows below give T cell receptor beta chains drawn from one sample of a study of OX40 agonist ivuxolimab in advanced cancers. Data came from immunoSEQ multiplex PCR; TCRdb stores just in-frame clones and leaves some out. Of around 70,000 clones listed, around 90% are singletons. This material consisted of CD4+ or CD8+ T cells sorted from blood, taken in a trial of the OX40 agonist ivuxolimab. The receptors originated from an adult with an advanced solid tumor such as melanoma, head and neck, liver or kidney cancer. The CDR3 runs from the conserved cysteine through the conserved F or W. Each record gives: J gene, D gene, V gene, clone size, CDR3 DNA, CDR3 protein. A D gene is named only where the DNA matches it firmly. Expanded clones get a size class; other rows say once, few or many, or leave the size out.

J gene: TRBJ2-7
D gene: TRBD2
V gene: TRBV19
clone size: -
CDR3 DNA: TGTGCCAGTCGGGAGGGGAACTCCTACGAGCAGTACTTC
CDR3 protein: CASREGNSYEQYF

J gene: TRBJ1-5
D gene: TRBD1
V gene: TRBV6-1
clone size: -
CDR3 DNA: TGTGCCAGCAGTGAAGCAGGGGGCCATCAGCCCCAGCATTTT
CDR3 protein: CASSEAGGHQPQHF

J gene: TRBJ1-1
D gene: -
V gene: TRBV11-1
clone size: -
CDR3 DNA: TGTGCCAGCAGCTTAAAGAGCGGGCGCACTGAAGCTTTCTTT
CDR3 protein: CASSLKSGRTEAFF

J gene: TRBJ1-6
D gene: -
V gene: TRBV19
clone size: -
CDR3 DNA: TGTGCCAGTAGGATGGTTAGCTCCTATAATTCACCCCTCCACTTT
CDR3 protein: CASRMVSSYNSPLHF

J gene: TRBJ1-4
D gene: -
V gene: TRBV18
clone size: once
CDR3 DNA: TGTGCCAGCTCACCACTCGAGGATGAAAAACTGTTTTTT
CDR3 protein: CASSPLEDEKLFF

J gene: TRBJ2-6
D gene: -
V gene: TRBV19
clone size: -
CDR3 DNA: TGTGCCAGTAGTCGCCCCGGCTCTGGGGCCAACGTCCTGACTTTC
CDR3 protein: CASSRPGSGANVLTF

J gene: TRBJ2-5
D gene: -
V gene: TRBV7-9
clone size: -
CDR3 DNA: TGTGCCAGCAGCTTAGGGGCTAGTCAGAGCGAGACCCAGTACTTC
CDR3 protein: CASSLGASQSETQYF

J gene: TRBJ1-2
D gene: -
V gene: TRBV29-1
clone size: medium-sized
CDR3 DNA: TGCAGCGGGGGCAACCCAGGGAGACCATATGGCTACACCTTC
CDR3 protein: CSGGNPGRPYGYTF

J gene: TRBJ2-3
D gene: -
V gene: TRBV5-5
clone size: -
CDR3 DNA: TGTGCCAGCAGCATCACAGATACGCAGTATTTT
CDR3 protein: CASSITDTQYF

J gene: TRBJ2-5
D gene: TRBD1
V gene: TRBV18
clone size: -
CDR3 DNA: TGTGCCAGCTCACCACCTGCAGGGGGCCTTTTTCAAGAGACCCAGTACTTC
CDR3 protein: CASSPPAGGLFQETQYF

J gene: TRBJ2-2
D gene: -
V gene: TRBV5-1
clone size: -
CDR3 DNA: TGCGCCAGCAGCCCCACAGCCAACACCGGGGAGCTGTTTTTT
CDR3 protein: CASSPTANTGELFF

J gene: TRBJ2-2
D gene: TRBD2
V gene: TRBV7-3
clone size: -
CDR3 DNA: TGTGCCAGCAGCCAACTAGCGGGGGCCGCGAACACCGGGGAGCTGTTTTTT
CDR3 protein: CASSQLAGAANTGELFF

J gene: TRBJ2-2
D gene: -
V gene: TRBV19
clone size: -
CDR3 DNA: TGTGCCAGTCGGCAGGCGTACACCGGGGAGCTGTTTTTT
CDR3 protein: CASRQAYTGELFF

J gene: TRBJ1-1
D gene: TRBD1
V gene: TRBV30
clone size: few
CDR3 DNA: TGTGCCTGGAGTCCAACCCAGACAGGGCGAACTGAAGCTTTCTTT
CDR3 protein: CAWSPTQTGRTEAFF

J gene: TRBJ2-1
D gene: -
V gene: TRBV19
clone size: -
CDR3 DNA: TGTGCCAGTAGTATTCAGGGGTCGGGAGGTTGGGGCAATGAGCAGTTCTTC
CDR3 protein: CASSIQGSGGWGNEQFF

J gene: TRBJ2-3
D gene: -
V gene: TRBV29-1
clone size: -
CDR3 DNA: TGCAGCGTTGAACAGGGCACAGATACGCAGTATTTT
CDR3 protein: CSVEQGTDTQYF

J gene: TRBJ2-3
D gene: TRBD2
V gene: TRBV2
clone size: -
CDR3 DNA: TGTGCCACCGGGACTAGCGAGAAAGATACGCAGTATTTT
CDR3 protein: CATGTSEKDTQYF

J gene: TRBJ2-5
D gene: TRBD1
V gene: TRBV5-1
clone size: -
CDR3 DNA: TGCGCCAGCAGCGCCTCCGGGACAGAAGAGACCCAGTACTTC
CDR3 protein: CASSASGTEETQYF

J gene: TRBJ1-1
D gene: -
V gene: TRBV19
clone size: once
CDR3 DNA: TGTGCCAGTAGTATGGGGGGGCCGAACACTGAAGCTTTCTTT
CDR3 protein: CASSMGGPNTEAFF

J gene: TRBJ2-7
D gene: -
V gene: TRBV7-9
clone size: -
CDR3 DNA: TGTGCCAGCAGCGTCGGACTGTACGAGCAGTACTTC
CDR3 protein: CASSVGLYEQYF

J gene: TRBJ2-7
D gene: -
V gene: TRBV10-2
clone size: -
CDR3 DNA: TGCGCCAGCAGTGAGTGGGACGGTTCCTACGAGCAGTACTTC
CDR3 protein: CASSEWDGSYEQYF

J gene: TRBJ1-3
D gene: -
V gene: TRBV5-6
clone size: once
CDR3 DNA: TGTGCCAGCAGCTTAGAGAGGGGTCCCTCTGGAAACACCATATATTTT
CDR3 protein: CASSLERGPSGNTIYF

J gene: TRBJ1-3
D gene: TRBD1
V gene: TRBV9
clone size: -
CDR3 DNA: TGTGCCAGCAGCCAAATAACAGGGGGGGTTGGAAACACCATATATTTT
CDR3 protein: CASSQITGGVGNTIYF

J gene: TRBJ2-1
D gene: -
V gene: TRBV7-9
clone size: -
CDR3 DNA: TGTGCCAGCAGCTTAGGGACAGAGCGGGAGCAGTTCTTC
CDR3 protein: CASSLGTEREQFF

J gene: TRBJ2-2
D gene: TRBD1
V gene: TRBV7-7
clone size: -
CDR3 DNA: TGTGCTAGCAGCTTAACAGGACAGGGGGACACCGGGGAGCTGTTTTTT
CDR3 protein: CASSLTGQGDTGELFF

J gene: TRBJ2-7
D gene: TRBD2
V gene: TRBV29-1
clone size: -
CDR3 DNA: TGCAGCGTCGTCGGAGCGGGGGATCCCTACGAGCAGTACTTC
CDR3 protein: CSVVGAGDPYEQYF

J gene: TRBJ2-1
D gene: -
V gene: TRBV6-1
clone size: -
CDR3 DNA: TGTGCCAGCAGGGGGGTGGCACTCGGTGAGCAGTTCTTC
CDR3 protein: CASRGVALGEQFF

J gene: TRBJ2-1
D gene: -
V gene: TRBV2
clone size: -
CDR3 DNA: TGTGCCAGCAGTTTAAGTGGTGAGCAGTTCTTC
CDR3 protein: CASSLSGEQFF

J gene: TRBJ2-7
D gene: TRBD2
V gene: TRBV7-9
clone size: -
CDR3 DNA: TGTGCCAGCAGCTTAGCCTTGGCGGGGGGAACCTACGAGCAGTACTTC
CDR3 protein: CASSLALAGGTYEQYF

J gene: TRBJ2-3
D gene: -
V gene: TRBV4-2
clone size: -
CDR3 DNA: TGTGCCAGCAGCCAAGATAGGAGCACAGATACGCAGTATTTT
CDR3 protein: CASSQDRSTDTQYF

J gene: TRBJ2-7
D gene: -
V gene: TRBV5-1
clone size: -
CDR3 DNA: TGCGCCAGCAGCGTCGGGACGTCCTCCTACGAGCAGTACTTC
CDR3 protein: CASSVGTSSYEQYF

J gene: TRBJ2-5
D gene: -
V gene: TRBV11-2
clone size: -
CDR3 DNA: TGTGCCAGCAGCTTAGTCGGTAGCGAACGAGAGACCCAGTACTTC
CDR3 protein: CASSLVGSERETQYF

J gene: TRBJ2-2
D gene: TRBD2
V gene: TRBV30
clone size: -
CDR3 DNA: TGTGCCTCCTCGCGGGCTAGCGGGGGTCGGACCGGGGAGCTGTTTTTT
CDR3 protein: CASSRASGGRTGELFF

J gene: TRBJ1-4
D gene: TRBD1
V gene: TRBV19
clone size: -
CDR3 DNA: TGTGCCAGTAGTATTGGAGACAGGGCTGAAAAACTGTTTTTT
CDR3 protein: CASSIGDRAEKLFF

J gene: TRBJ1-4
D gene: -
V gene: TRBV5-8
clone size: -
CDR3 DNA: TGTGCCAGCAGTAGGACAGCGGCGGGTGAAAAACTGTTTTTT
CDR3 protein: CASSRTAAGEKLFF

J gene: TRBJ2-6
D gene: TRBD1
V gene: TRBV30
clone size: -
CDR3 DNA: TGTGCCTGTCGGGGACAGGGGGCGGGAGGGGCCAACGTCCTGACTTTC
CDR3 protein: CACRGQGAGGANVLTF

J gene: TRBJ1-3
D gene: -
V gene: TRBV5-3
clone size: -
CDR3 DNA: TGTGCCAGAAGCCGTGGGCCCCCGGACCCAGAAAACACCATATATTTT
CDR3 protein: CARSRGPPDPENTIYF

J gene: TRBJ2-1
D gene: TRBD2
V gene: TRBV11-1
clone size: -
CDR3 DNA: TGTGCCAGCAGCTCCATTCCTAGCGGGGCGGGCAATGAGCAGTTCTTC
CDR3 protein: CASSSIPSGAGNEQFF

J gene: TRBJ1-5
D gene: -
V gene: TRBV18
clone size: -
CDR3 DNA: TGTGCCAGCTCCGACAGTTACCCTAGCAATCAGCCCCAGCATTTT
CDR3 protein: CASSDSYPSNQPQHF

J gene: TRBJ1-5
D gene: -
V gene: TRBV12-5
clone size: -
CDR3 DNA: TGTGCTAGTGCTCGGGGGCCGTACTATAGCAATCAGCCCCAGCATTTT
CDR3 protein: CASARGPYYSNQPQHF

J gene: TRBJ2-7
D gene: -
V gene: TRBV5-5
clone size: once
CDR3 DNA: TGTGCCAGCAGCTTTCTGAACTACGAGCAGTACTTC
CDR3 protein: CASSFLNYEQYF

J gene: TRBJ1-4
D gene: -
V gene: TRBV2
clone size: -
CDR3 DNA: TGTGCCAGCAGGGAGGGGACAACTAATGAAAAACTGTTTTTT
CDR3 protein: CASREGTTNEKLFF

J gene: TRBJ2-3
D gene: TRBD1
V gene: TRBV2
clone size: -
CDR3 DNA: TGTGCCAGCGGCCGGGACAGACGCACAGATACGCAGTATTTT
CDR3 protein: CASGRDRRTDTQYF

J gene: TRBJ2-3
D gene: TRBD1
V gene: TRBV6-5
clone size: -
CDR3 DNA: TGTGCCAGCACCCTACAGGGGGCAGGCACAGATACGCAGTATTTT
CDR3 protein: CASTLQGAGTDTQYF

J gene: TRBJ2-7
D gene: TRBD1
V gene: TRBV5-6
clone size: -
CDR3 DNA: TGTGCCAGCAGCCGGGACAGGGGAGGGGGCGAGCAGTACTTC
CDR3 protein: CASSRDRGGGEQYF

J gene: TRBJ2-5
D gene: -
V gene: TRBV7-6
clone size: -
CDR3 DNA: TGTGCCAGCACCCGCGGTGGGGGGCTGGAAGAGCAGTACTTC
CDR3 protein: CASTRGGGLEEQYF

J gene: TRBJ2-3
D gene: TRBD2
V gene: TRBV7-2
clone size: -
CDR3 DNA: TGTGCCAGCAGCTATGGGGGGGTAAGCACAGATACGCAGTATTTT
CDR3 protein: CASSYGGVSTDTQYF

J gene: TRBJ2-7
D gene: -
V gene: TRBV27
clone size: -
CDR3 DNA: TGTGCCAGCAGTTTAGGGCCCCAGCCGGCAACCTACGAGCAGTACTTC
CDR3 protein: CASSLGPQPATYEQYF

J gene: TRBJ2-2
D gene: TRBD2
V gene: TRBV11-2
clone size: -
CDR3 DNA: TGTGCCAGCAGCTTAGAAGGACTAGCGGGCAACACCGGGGAGCTGTTTTTT
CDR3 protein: CASSLEGLAGNTGELFF

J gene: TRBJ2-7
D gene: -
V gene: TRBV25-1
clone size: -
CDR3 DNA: TGTGCCAGCAGGACAATTACCTACGAGCAGTACTTC
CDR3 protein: CASRTITYEQYF

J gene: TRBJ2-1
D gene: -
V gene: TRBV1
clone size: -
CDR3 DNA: TGCACCAGCAGCCAAGATGAAACGGTGGGGTCCTACAATGAGCAGTTCTTC
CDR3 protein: CTSSQDETVGSYNEQFF

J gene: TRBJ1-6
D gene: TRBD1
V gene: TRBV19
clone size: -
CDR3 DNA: TGTGCCAGTACAATGACAGGGGGCCTGAATTCACCCCTCCACTTT
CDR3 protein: CASTMTGGLNSPLHF

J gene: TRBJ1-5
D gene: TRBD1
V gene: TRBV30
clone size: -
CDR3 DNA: TGTGCCTGGGCAGACAGGGCTAATCAGCCCCAGCATTTT
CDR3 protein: CAWADRANQPQHF